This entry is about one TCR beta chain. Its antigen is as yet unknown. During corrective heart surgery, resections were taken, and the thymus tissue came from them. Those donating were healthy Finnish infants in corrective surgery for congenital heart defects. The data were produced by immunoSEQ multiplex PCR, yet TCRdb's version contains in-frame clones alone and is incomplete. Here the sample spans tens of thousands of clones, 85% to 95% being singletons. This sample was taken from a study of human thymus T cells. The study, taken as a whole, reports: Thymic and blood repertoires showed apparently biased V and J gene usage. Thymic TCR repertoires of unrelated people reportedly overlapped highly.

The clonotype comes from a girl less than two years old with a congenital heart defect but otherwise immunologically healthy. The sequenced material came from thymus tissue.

CDR3 residues: CASSESRDRGGYTF. Written as DNA, the CDR3 is TGTGCCAGCAGTGAAAGCCGGGACAGGGGCGGCTACACCTTC. The gene calls are TRBV6-1 and TRBJ1-2; TRBD1 aligns across 10 bases. CDR1 and CDR2 (germline): MNHNS, SASEGT. The CDR3 has 14 residues. J was trimmed by 8 bases and V by 2 bases; bases with no gene match: 5.